In its sample, the clone carrying this T cell receptor beta chain was seen a few times. The target antigen is unknown. This entry belongs to a study of blood T cells in healthy people across ages. Together with a sample-barcoded 5' primer, a J-beta primer mix was included in a second PCR lasting roughly 6 to 12 cycles. Each cDNA molecule, via a template-switch adaptor with 12 random nucleotides, was tagged. TCRdb re-called the 5' RACE reads with MiXCR, one entry per CDR3 protein. Of around 800,000 distinct CDR3 sequences in the sample, around 62% were seen once. Study conclusions and caveats: Higher diversity and more naive CD4+ cells were features of long-lived donors, compared to aged donors. With naive T cell percentage, TCR beta diversity showed a strong correlation. Per million T cells, TCR beta diversity dropped roughly linearly as age increased.

The CDR3 consists of 18 residues. Germline lookup yields CDR1 LGHNA and CDR2 YSLEER. Trimming cost V 0 bases and J 7 bases, with 22 bases left between them. This chain uses TRBV4-3 with TRBJ2-1, with D perhaps matching TRBD1 (6 bases). This receptor was identified in a man younger than 45 in good health. The sequencing input was blood. CDR3 bases: TGCGCCAGCAGCCAAGATGGGATGAGGGCTACAGGGCGGAATGAGCAGTTCTTC. Its translation: CASSQDGMRATGRNEQFF.